Following are 17 T cell receptor beta chains from one sample sequenced in a study of blood T cell repertoires in COVID-19. Profiled with immunoSEQ multiplex PCR; TCRdb holds only in-frame clones, not every one. The top ten clones hold approximately 9.2% of a sample with 150,000 or so clones, 70% to 85% of them seen once. Sequenced sample: PBMCs or T cells enriched from blood (not recorded which). The receptors come from a man in his fifties or sixties who had recovered from COVID-19.

V gene TRBV28 combines with J gene TRBJ1-4, with D tentatively TRBD1 (5 bases). Germline V gene lookup returns CDR1 MDHEN and CDR2 SYDVKM. With 3 bases removed from V and 3 bases from J, the gap between germline ends came to 14 bases. This CDR3 is built from 16 residues. CDR3 region: CASSFWEGASNEKLFF. The CDR3 DNA follows: TGTGCCAGCAGTTTTTGGGAAGGGGCTTCTAATGAAAAACTGTTTTTT.

This chain joins TRBV7-9 and TRBJ2-7, with 9 nucleotides matching TRBD1. After removal of 5 bases from V and 5 bases from J, the junction contained 7 bases not matched to a gene. There are 14 residues in the CDR3. The germline V gene encodes CDR1 SEHNR and CDR2 FQNEAQ (reference sequence). CDR3 coding DNA: TGTGCCAGCAGCCGGGGACAGGGAAGGAACGAGCAGTACTTC. It codes for CASSRGQGRNEQYF.

V usage is TRBV5-6 and J usage is TRBJ2-5; 9 bases match TRBD1. Trimming removed 7 bases from V and 6 bases from J; junction bases left unmatched: 19. The CDR3 length is 17 residues. Germline V CDR1 and CDR2: SGHDT, YYEEEE. The chain's CDR3 is CASGTTGRDRDQKTQYF. Written as DNA, the CDR3 is TGTGCCAGCGGAACAACCGGCAGGGACAGGGATCAGAAGACCCAGTACTTC. Full variable domain (remainder filled in from reference TRBV5-6 and TRBJ2-5): DAGVTQSPTHLIKTRGQQVTLRCSPKSGHDTVSWYQQALGQGPQFIFQYYEEEERQRGNFPDRFSGHQFPNYSSELNVNALLLGDSALYLCASGTTGRDRDQKTQYFGPGTRLLVL.

The chain uses TRBV7-2 and TRBJ1-2; D gene ambiguous. Trimming left V 5 bases short and J 1 base short, with 8 bases between. Germline values: CDR1 SGHTA, CDR2 FQGNSA. CDR3 length: 13 residues. The DNA for the CDR3 is TGTGCCAGCAGCCCCGACAATAACTATGGCTACACCTTC. Translation gives CASSPDNNYGYTF.

This clone was observed once. The V call is TRBV5-8, the J call TRBJ2-5; 7 bases fit TRBD2. This CDR3 has 17 residues. Per germline, CDR1 SGHTS and CDR2 YDEGEE. V trimming: 2 bases; J trimming: 4 bases; junction bases outside the gene matches: 14. The CDR3: CASSFIGSGGGRETQYF. In nucleotides, the CDR3 is TGTGCCAGCAGCTTTATAGGGTCTGGCGGGGGTCGAGAGACCCAGTACTTC.

The chain combines TRBV19 with TRBJ1-1; TRBD1 agrees at 7 bases. The CDR3 spans 16 residues. Germline trimming cut 5 bases from V and 3 bases from J; bases unmatched to any gene: 12. CDR1 is LNHDA and CDR2 is SQIVND in the germline V gene (reference sequence). The CDR3 is CASSLADRRGDTEAFF. The CDR3 nucleotides are TGTGCCAGTAGTCTTGCGGACAGGCGGGGTGACACTGAAGCTTTCTTT. The full variable domain, completed using reference TRBV19 and TRBJ1-1, is DGGITQSPKYLFRKEGQNVTLSCEQNLNHDAMYWYRQDPGQGLRLIYYSQIVNDFQKGDIAEGYSVSREKKESFPLTVTSAQKNPTAFYLCASSLADRRGDTEAFFGQGTRLTVV.

This chain links TRBV10-1 with TRBJ2-3; D remains ambiguous. Trimming took off 6 bases at V and 4 bases at J, with 14 bases between the two ends. The CDR3 sequence is 14 residues long. Looked up from germline, CDR1 is WNHNN and CDR2 is SYGVQD (reference sequence). This CDR3 is CASRRSTDSDTQYF. The CDR3 nucleotides are TGCGCCAGCAGACGATCGACCGACTCAGATACGCAGTATTTT.

The chain is built from TRBV4-3 and TRBJ1-4, with 8 bases that match TRBD1. Germline CDR1 LGHNA, CDR2 YSLEER. The CDR3 sequence is 16 residues long. Trimming cost V 0 bases and J 4 bases; bases outside gene matches: 4. CDR3 sequence: CASSQDATGVNEKLFF. For the CDR3, the DNA is TGCGCCAGCAGCCAAGATGCGACAGGGGTTAATGAAAAACTGTTTTTT.

The V gene is TRBV24-1, the J gene TRBJ1-5, with a tentative D call TRBD1 (5 bases). Trimming pared 2 bases from V and 2 bases from J, leaving 15 bases between. Germline CDR1 reads KGHDR; CDR2 reads SFDVKD. The length of the CDR3 is 17 residues. The CDR3 sequence is CATSDSRRADGNQPQHF. CDR3 DNA: TGTGCCACCAGTGATTCACGCAGGGCCGATGGCAATCAGCCCCAGCATTTT.

The V call is TRBV29-1, the J call TRBJ1-1; no clear D gene. Per the germline V gene, CDR1 is SQVTM and CDR2 is ANQGSEA. Trimming shortened V by 7 bases and J by 0 bases, and 9 bases separated the two germline ends. The CDR3 runs to 12 residues. In nucleotides, the CDR3 is TGCAGCGCGGGATTCATGAACACTGAAGCTTTCTTT. Protein sequence: CSAGFMNTEAFF.

The chain is built from TRBV4-3 and TRBJ2-2; 8 bases fit TRBD1. V lost 0 bases, J lost 1 base, and 1 base stayed unmatched. The CDR3 runs to 16 residues. Germline values: CDR1 LGHNA, CDR2 YSLEER. This chain's CDR3 is CASSQDTGGNTGELFF. In nucleotides, the CDR3 is TGCGCCAGCAGCCAAGATACAGGGGGGAACACCGGGGAGCTGTTTTTT.

The chain uses TRBV3-1 (or the pseudogene TRBV3-2) and TRBJ2-3, with a possible D match to TRBD2 (5 bases). Germline CDR1 LGHDT, CDR2 YNNKEL (reference sequence). Between the trimmed V and J ends, which lost 0 bases and 3 bases, there was a span of 7 bases. CDR3 length: 14 amino acids. CDR3 sequence reads: CASSQDTGTDTQYF. The DNA of the CDR3 is TGTGCCAGCAGCCAAGATACGGGGACAGATACGCAGTATTTT.

The genes are TRBV19 and TRBJ2-1; the D is unclear. Germline V CDR1 and CDR2: LNHDA, SQIVND (reference sequence). The length of the CDR3 is 13 residues. V was shortened by 4 bases and J by 0 bases, with 4 bases between the two germline ends. In DNA form, the CDR3 reads TGTGCCAGTAGTACCCGCTCCTACAATGAGCAGTTCTTC. It is translated as CASSTRSYNEQFF.

This chain connects TRBV18 to TRBJ2-7, with D possibly matching TRBD1 (6 bases). This CDR3 has 14 amino acids. Trimming stripped 1 base from V and 2 bases from J, with 9 bases between. Germline CDR1 reads KGHSH; CDR2 reads LQKENI. The CDR3 region is CASSPQGDAYEQYF. DNA of the CDR3: TGTGCCAGCTCACCACAGGGGGACGCCTACGAGCAGTACTTC.

The chain couples TRBV9 to TRBJ2-7; D unclear. The V gene's germline CDR1 is SGDLS and CDR2 YYNGEE. The CDR3 loop spans 13 amino acids. Trimming removed 3 bases at V and 3 bases at J, with 10 bases between. The CDR3 loop reads CASSGRRSYEQYF. DNA of the CDR3: TGTGCCAGCAGCGGAAGGAGAAGCTACGAGCAGTACTTC.

The gene calls are TRBV7-8 and TRBJ2-5; no firm D call. V lost 5 bases, J lost 3 bases, and 16 bases lay in between. Germline V gene data show CDR1 as SGHVS and CDR2 as FQNEAQ. CDR3 size: 15 residues. This CDR3 reads CASSRPGPAEETQYF. The CDR3 nucleotides are TGTGCCAGCAGCCGGCCCGGTCCGGCGGAAGAGACCCAGTACTTC.

This chain links TRBV28 with TRBJ2-7; 7 positions match TRBD1. The germline V gene has CDR1 MDHEN and CDR2 SYDVKM. V gave up 8 bases and J gave up 0 bases; unmatched junction bases: 4. The CDR3 length is 13 residues. The CDR3 sequence: CASEGQSSYEQYF. CDR3 DNA: TGTGCCAGCGAGGGACAGTCCTCCTACGAGCAGTACTTC.